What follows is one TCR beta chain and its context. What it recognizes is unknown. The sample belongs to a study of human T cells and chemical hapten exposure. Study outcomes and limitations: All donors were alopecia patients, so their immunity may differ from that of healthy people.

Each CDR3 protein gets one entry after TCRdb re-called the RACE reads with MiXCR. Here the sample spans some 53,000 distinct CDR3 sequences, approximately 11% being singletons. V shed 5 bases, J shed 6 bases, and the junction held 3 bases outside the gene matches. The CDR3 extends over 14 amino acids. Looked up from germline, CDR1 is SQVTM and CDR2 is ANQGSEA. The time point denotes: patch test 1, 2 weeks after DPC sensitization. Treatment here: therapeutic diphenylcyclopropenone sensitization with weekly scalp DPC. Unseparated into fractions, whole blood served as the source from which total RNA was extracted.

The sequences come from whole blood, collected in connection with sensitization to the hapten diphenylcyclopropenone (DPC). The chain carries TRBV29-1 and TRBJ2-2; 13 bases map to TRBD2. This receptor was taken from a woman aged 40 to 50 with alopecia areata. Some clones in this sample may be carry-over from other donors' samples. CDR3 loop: CSVRGLAGAGELFF. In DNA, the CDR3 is TGCAGCGTTAGAGGACTAGCGGGAGCCGGGGAGCTGTTTTTT.